This TCR beta chain was sequenced for a study of OX40 agonist ivuxolimab in advanced cancers. Study background: Treatment received earlier with anti-PD-1, anti-PD-L1 or anti-CTLA-4 agents was allowed, and more than 35% had some. The study reported partial responses in three patients: one hepatocellular carcinoma, two cutaneous melanoma.

Note on this clone: What it binds is unknown.

Study outcomes and limitations: CD4+ and CD8+ blood T cells expanded clonally by week 6 at 0.1 to 3.0 mg/kg.

CDR1 and CDR2 from the germline V gene are SGHKS and YYEKEE (reference sequence). Trimming removed 3 bases at V and 4 bases at J, with 11 bases between. The CDR3 sequence is 14 residues long. Clones were read by immunoSEQ multiplex PCR, and TCRdb kept only the in-frame ones, dropping some. The sample has 90,000 to 120,000 clones, approximately 90% seen once. The clonotype comes from an adult with an advanced solid tumor such as melanoma, head and neck, liver or kidney cancer. The chain combines TRBV5-5 with TRBJ1-5; no definite D call. The sequenced sample was CD4+ or CD8+ T cells sorted from blood, obtained in a trial of the OX40 agonist ivuxolimab. The CDR3 protein is CASSWVGENQPQHF. In DNA, the CDR3 is TGTGCCAGCAGCTGGGTCGGAGAAAATCAGCCCCAGCATTTT. The whole variable domain, remainder taken from reference TRBV5-5 and TRBJ1-5, is DAGVTQSPTHLIKTRGQQVTLRCSPISGHKSVSWYQQVLGQGPQFIFQYYEKEERGRGNFPDRFSARQFPNYSSELNVNALLLGDSALYLCASSWVGENQPQHFGDGTRLSIL.